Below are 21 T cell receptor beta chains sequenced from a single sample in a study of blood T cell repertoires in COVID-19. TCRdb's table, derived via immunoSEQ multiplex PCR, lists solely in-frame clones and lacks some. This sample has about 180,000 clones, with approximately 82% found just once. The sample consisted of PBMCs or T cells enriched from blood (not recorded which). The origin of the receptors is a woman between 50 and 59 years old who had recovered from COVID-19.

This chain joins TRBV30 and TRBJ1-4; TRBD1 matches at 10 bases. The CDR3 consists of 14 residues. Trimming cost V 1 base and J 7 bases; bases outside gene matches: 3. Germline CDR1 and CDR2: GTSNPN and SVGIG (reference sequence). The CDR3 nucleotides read TGTGCCTGGAGTGGACAGGGGGCTTCTGAAAAACTGTTTTTT. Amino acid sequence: CAWSGQGASEKLFF.

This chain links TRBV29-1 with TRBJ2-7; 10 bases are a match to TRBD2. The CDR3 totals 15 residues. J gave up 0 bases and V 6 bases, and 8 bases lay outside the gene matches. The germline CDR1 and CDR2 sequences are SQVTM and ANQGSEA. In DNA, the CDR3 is TGCAGCGTCACCTCTAGCGGGAGACTCTCCTACGAGCAGTACTTC. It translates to CSVTSSGRLSYEQYF.

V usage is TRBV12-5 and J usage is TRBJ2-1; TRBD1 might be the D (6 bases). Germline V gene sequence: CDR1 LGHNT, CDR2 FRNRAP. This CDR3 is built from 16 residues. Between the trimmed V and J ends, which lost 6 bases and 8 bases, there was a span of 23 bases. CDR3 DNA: TGTGCTAGTGGATACACCGGACGCAACGAGGGGGATGAGCAGTTCTTC. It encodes CASGYTGRNEGDEQFF. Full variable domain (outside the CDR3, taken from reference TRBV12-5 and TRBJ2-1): DARVTQTPRHKVTEMGQEVTMRCQPILGHNTVFWYRQTMMQGLELLAYFRNRAPLDDSGMPKDRFSAEMPDATLATLKIQPSEPRDSAVYFCASGYTGRNEGDEQFFGPGTRLTVL.

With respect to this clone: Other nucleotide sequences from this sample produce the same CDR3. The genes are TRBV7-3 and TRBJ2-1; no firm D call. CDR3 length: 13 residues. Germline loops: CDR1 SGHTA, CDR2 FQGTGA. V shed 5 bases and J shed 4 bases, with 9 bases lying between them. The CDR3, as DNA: TGTGCCAGCAGCCTCTCCACTTACAATGAGCAGTTCTTC. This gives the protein CASSLSTYNEQFF.

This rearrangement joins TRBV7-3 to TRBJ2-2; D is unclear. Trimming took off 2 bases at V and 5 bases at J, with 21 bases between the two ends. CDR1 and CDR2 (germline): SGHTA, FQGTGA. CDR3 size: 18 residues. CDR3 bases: TGTGCCAGCAGCTTAGATTTAAGAAGGTCAGGTAGAACCGGGGAGCTGTTTTTT. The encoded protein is CASSLDLRRSGRTGELFF.

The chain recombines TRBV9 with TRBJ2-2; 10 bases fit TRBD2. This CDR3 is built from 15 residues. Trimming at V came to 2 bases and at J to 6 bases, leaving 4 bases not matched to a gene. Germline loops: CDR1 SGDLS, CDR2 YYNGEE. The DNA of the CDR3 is TGTGCCAGCAGCGTCCAAGCGGGAGGGTCCGGGGAGCTGTTTTTT. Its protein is CASSVQAGGSGELFF.

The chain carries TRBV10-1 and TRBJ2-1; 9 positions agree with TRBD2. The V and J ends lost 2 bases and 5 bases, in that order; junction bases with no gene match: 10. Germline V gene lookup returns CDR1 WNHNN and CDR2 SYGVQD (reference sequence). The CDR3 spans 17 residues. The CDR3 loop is CASSEEVAGGINNEQFF. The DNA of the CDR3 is TGCGCCAGCAGTGAGGAGGTGGCGGGAGGGATCAACAATGAGCAGTTCTTC.

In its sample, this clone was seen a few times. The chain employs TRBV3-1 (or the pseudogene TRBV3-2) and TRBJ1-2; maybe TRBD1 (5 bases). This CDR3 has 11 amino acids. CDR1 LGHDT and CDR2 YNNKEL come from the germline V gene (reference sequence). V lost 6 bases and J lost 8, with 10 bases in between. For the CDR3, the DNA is TGTGCCAGCAGTCTTACAGGAGGCTACACCTTC. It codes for CASSLTGGYTF.

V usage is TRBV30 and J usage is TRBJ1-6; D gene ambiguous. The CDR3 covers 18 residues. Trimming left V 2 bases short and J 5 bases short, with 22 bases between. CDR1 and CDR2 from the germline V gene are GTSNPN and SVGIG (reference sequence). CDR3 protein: CAWSMIRSSTGNNSPLHF. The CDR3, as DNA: TGTGCCTGGAGTATGATTCGGAGCAGTACGGGAAATAATTCACCCCTCCACTTT.

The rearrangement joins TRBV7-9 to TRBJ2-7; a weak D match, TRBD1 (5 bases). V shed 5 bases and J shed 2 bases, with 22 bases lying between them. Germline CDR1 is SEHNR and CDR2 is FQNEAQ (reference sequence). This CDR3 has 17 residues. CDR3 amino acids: CASSPHLMAGYPYEQYF. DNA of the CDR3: TGTGCCAGCAGCCCTCATTTAATGGCAGGGTATCCCTACGAGCAGTACTTC.

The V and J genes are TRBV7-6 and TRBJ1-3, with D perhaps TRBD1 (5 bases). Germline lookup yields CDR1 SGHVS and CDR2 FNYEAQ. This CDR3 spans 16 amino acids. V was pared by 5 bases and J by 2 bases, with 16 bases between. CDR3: CASSPSPRGPGNTIYF. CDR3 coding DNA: TGTGCCAGCAGCCCGAGTCCAAGGGGCCCTGGAAACACCATATATTTT.

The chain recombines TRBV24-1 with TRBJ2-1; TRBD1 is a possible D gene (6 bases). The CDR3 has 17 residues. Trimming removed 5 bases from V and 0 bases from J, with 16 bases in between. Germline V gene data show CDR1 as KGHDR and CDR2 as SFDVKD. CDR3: CATSAGEGLSSYNEQFF. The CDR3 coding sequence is TGTGCCACCAGTGCAGGGGAAGGGTTGAGCTCCTACAATGAGCAGTTCTTC.

CDR3 in amino acids: CAWRSGNTEAFF. CDR3 nucleotide sequence: TGTGCCTGGAGGTCAGGGAACACTGAAGCTTTCTTT. The V gene is TRBV30, the J gene TRBJ1-1; the D is unclear. Germline V gene lookup returns CDR1 GTSNPN and CDR2 SVGIG (reference sequence). The CDR3 extends over 12 amino acids. With 3 bases removed from V and 1 base from J, the gap between germline ends came to 6 bases.

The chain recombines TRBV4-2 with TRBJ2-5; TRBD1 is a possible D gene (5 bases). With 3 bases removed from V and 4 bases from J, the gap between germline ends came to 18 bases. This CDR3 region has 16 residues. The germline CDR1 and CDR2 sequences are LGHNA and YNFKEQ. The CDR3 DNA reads TGTGCCAGCAGCCAGGCCTCCAGGGATGGGGTAGAGACCCAGTACTTC. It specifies CASSQASRDGVETQYF.

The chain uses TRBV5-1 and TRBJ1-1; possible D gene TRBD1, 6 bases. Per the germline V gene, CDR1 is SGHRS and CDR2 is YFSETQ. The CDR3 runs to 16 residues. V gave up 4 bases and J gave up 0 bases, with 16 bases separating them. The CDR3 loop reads CASSKDSVGLNTEAFF. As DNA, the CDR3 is TGCGCCAGCAGCAAGGACAGCGTAGGATTGAACACTGAAGCTTTCTTT.

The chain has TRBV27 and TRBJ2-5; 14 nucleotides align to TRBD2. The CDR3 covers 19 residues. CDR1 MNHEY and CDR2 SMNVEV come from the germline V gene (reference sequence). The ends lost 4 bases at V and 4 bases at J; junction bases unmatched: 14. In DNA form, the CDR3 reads TGTGCCAGCAGTTCCAGGCCCCAGGGACTAGCGGGAGTGGTAGAGACCCAGTACTTC. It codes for CASSSRPQGLAGVVETQYF.

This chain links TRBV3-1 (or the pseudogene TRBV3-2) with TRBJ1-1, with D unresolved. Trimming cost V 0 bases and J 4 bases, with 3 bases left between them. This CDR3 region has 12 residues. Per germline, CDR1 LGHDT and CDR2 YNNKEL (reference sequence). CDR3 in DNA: TGTGCCAGCAGCCAAGAGCGCACTGAAGCTTTCTTT. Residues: CASSQERTEAFF.

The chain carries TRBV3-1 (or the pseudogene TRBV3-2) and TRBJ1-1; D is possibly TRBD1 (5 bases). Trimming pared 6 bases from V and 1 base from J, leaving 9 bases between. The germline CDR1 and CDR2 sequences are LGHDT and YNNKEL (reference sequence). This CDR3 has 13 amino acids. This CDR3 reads CASRQTANTEAFF. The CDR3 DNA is TGTGCCAGCAGACAGACAGCGAACACTGAAGCTTTCTTT.

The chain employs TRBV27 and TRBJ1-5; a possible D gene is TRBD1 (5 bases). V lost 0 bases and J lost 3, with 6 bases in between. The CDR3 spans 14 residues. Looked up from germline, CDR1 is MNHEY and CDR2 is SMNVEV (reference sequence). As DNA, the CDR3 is TGTGCCAGCAGTTTATCGGGGCTCAATCAGCCCCAGCATTTT. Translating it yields CASSLSGLNQPQHF.

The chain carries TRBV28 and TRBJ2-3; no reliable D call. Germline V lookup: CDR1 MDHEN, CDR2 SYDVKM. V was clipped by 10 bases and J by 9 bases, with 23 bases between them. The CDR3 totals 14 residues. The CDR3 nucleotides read TGTGCCACCACTCGAGACACGGATCTTCGGACGCAGTATTTT. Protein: CATTRDTDLRTQYF. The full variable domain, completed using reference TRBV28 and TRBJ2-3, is DVKVTQSSRYLVKRTGEKVFLECVQDMDHENMFWYRQDPGLGLRLIYFSYDVKMKEKGDIPEGYSVSREKKERFSLILESASTNQTSMYLCATTRDTDLRTQYFGPGTRLTVL.

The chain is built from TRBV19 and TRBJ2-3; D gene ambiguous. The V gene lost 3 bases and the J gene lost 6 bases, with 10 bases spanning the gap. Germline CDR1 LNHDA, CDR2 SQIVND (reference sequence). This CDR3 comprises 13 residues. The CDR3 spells CASSMVVRDTQYF. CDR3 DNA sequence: TGTGCCAGTAGTATGGTGGTGAGGGATACGCAGTATTTT.